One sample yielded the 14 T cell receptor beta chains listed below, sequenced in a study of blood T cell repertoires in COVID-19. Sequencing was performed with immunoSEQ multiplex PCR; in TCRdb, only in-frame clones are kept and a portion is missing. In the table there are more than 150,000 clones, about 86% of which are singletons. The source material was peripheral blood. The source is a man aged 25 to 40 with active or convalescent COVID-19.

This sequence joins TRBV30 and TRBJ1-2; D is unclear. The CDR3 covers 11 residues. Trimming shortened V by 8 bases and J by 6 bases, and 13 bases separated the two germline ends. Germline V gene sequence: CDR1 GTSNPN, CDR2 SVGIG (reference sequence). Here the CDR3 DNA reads TGTGCCCTTCGAGTTTCGAATGGCTACACCTTC. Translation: CALRVSNGYTF. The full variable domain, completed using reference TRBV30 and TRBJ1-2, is SQTIHQWPATLVQPVGSPLSLECTVEGTSNPNLYWYRQAAGRGLQLLFYSVGIGQISSEVPQNLSASRPQDRQFILSSKKLLLSDSGFYLCALRVSNGYTFGSGTRLTVV.

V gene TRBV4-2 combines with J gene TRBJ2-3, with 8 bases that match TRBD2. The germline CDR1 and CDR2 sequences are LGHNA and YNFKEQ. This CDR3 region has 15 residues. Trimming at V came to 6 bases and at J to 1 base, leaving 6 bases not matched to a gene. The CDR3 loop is CASSPRRGGTDTQYF. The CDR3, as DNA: TGTGCCAGCAGTCCGCGGCGGGGGGGCACAGATACGCAGTATTTT.

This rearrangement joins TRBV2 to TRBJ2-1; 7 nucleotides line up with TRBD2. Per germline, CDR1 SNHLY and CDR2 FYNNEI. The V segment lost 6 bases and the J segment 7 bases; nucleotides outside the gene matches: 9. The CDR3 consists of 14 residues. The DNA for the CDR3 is TGTGCCAGCAGGGGGGGGACTATCAATAATGAGCAGTTCTTC. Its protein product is CASRGGTINNEQFF.

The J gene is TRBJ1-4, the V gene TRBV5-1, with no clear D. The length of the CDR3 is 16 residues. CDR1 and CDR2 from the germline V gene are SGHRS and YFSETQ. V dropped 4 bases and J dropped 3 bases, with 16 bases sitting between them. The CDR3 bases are TGCGCCAGCAGCATCCGTCCTGGTTCGGCTAATGAAAAACTGTTTTTT. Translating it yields CASSIRPGSANEKLFF.

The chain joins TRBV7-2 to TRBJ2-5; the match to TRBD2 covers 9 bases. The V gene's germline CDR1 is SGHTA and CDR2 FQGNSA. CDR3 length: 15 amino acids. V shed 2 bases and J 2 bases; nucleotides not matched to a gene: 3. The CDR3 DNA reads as TGTGCCAGCAGCTTAACTAGCGGGCATCAAGAGACCCAGTACTTC. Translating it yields CASSLTSGHQETQYF. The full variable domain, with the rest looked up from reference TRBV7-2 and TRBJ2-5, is GAGVSQSPSNKVTEKGKDVELRCDPISGHTALYWYRQSLGQGLEFLIYFQGNSAPDKSGLPSDRFSAERTGGSVSTLTIQRTQQEDSAVYLCASSLTSGHQETQYFGPGTRLLVL.

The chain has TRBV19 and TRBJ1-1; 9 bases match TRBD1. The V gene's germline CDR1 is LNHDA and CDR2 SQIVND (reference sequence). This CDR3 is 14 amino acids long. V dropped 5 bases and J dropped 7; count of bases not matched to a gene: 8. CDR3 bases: TGTGCCAGTAGTGCGCAGGGACAGGGAAATGAAGCTTTCTTT. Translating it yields CASSAQGQGNEAFF.

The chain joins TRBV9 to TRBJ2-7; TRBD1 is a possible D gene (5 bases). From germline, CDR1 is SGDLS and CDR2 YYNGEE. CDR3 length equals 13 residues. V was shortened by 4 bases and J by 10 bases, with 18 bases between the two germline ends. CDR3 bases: TGTGCCAGCAGCACAGTGCAGGGTAATGAACAGTACTTC. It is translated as CASSTVQGNEQYF.

The CDR3 coding sequence is TGTGCCAGCAGCTTAGGCGGTTTGGCAGATACGCAGTATTTT. This translates into CASSLGGLADTQYF. J is TRBJ2-3 and V is TRBV9; D is undetermined. The CDR3 contains 14 residues. Germline V gene lookup returns CDR1 SGDLS and CDR2 YYNGEE. Trimming pared 4 bases from V and 4 bases from J, leaving 13 bases between.

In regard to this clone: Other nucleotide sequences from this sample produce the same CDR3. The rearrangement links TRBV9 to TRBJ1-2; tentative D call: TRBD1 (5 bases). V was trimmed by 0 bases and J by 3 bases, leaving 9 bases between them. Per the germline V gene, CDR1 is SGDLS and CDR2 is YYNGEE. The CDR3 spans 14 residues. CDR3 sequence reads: CASSVGGGDYGYTF. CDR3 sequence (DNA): TGTGCCAGCAGCGTAGGGGGAGGGGACTATGGCTACACCTTC.

CDR3 in amino acids: CASATGSFYEQYF. In DNA form, the CDR3 reads TGTGCCAGCGCGACAGGGAGTTTCTACGAGCAGTACTTC. This chain joins TRBV19 and TRBJ2-7; 7 bases line up with TRBD1. V lost 9 bases, J lost 3 bases, and 8 bases stayed unmatched. The length of the CDR3 is 13 residues. Germline CDR1 reads LNHDA; CDR2 reads SQIVND (reference sequence). The full variable domain, its missing parts supplied by reference TRBV19 and TRBJ2-7, is DGGITQSPKYLFRKEGQNVTLSCEQNLNHDAMYWYRQDPGQGLRLIYYSQIVNDFQKGDIAEGYSVSREKKESFPLTVTSAQKNPTAFYLCASATGSFYEQYFGPGTRLTVT.

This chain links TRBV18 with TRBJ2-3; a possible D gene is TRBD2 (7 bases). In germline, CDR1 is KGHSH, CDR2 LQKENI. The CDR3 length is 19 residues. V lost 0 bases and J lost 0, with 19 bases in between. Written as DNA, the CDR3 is TGTGCCAGCTCACCACCCGATGGCGGGGGCGTCTCTAGCACAGATACGCAGTATTTT. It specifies CASSPPDGGGVSSTDTQYF.

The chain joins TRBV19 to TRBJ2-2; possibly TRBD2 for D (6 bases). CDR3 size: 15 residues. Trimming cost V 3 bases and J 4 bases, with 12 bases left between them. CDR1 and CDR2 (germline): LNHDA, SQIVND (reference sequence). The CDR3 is CASSISLATTGELFF. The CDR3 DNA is TGTGCCAGTAGTATCTCTCTAGCGACCACCGGGGAGCTGTTTTTT.

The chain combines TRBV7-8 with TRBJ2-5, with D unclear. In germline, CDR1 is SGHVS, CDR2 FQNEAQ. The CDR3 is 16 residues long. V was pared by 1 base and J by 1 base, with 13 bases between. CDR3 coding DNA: TGTGCCAGCAGCTTAGGTCTGGTGCCTAGCCAAGAGACCCAGTACTTC. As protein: CASSLGLVPSQETQYF.

DNA for the CDR3: TGTGCCAGCAGTGAAGAACAGGGGGCGACTCAGCCCCAGCATTTT. This translates into CASSEEQGATQPQHF. This chain uses TRBV6-1 with TRBJ1-5; the match to TRBD1 covers 9 bases. Looked up from germline, CDR1 is MNHNS and CDR2 is SASEGT. Trimming at V came to 1 base and at J to 6 bases, leaving 4 bases not matched to a gene. The CDR3 spans 15 residues.